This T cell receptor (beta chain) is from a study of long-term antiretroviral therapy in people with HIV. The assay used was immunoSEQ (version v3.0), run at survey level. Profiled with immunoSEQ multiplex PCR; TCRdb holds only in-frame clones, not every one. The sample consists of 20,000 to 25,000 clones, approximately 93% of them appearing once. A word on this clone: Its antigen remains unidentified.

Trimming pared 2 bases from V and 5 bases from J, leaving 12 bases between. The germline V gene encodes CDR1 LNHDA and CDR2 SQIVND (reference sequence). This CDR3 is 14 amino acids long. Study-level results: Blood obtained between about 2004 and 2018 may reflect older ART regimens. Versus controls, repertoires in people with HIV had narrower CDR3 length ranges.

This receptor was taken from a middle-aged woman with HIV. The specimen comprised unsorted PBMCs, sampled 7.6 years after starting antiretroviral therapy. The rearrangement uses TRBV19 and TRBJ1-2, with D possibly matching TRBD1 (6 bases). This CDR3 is CASSIMTGAYGYTF. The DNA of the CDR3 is TGTGCCAGTAGTATAATGACAGGCGCTTATGGCTACACCTTC.